These 4 T cell receptor beta chains were all obtained from the same sample, sequenced in a study of blood T cells in healthy people across ages. Using a J-beta primer mix together with a sample-barcoded 5' primer, a second PCR was run for about 6 to 12 cycles. Using its own MiXCR run on the 5' RACE reads, TCRdb lists one record per CDR3 protein. This table has about 780,000 distinct CDR3 sequences, roughly 46% appearing once. Sequencing was carried out using blood. The receptor source for this set is an elderly man in good health.

This chain uses TRBV27 with TRBJ1-5, with D possibly TRBD1 on 5 matching bases. The V and J ends lost 3 bases and 7 bases respectively, with 13 bases between them. This CDR3 is 14 amino acids long. The germline V gene has CDR1 MNHEY and CDR2 SMNVEV (reference sequence). Here the CDR3 DNA reads TGTGCCAGCAGTTTTAGGGACGGAAGGCAGCCCCAGCATTTT. This sequence encodes CASSFRDGRQPQHF.

This clonotype showed up just a few times. This sequence joins TRBV7-8 and TRBJ2-3; D is undetermined. CDR1 is SGHVS and CDR2 is FQNEAQ in the germline V gene. CDR3 size: 15 residues. Trimming left V 0 bases short and J 2 bases short, with 9 bases between. The CDR3 region is CASSLAKPPTDTQYF. CDR3 DNA: TGTGCCAGCAGCTTAGCGAAACCCCCCACAGATACGCAGTATTTT.

The V call is TRBV6-1, the J call TRBJ1-2, with D unclear. With 4 bases removed from V and 3 bases from J, the gap between germline ends came to 18 bases. Germline loops: CDR1 MNHNS, CDR2 SASEGT. The CDR3 runs to 16 residues. The CDR3: CASSVDTDRPYYGYTF. Written as DNA, the CDR3 is TGTGCCAGCAGTGTAGATACAGACCGACCGTACTATGGCTACACCTTC.

This clonotype was seen ten or more times. The chain couples TRBV5-1 to TRBJ2-7; D unclear. The CDR3 length is 13 residues. Deletions cut 4 bases from V and 1 base from J, with 9 bases between. Germline CDR1 reads SGHRS; CDR2 reads YFSETQ. This CDR3 reads CASSQGLSYEQYF. In nucleotides, the CDR3 is TGCGCCAGCAGCCAAGGGTTATCCTACGAGCAGTACTTC.